The rows below give T cell receptor beta chains drawn from one sample of a study of cytomegalovirus exposure and HLA in healthy donors. Using immunoSEQ multiplex PCR, the repertoire was profiled, and TCRdb retains in-frame clones only, with some absent. Among fewer than 200,000 clones, roughly 76% were seen once, and the ten largest hold approximately 2.4%. The sample was PBMCs. Receptors were obtained from a male donor in good health and CMV-seronegative. The CDR3 runs from the conserved cysteine through the conserved F or W. The order of the fields is CDR3 protein, CDR3 DNA, D gene, clone size, V gene, J gene. The D gene is left open where the match is weak. Clone size is not always given. Where it is, it says once, few, many or a class for expanded clones.

CDR3 protein: CASSPGRSRNTIYF
CDR3 DNA: TGTGCCAGCAGCCCCGGGAGGTCGCGGAACACCATATATTTT
D gene: NA
clone size: NA
V gene: TRBV7-2
J gene: TRBJ1-3

CDR3 protein: CASSFDSGRVGTEAFF
CDR3 DNA: TGTGCCAGCAGCTTTGATTCGGGCAGGGTGGGCACTGAAGCTTTCTTT
D gene: NA
clone size: NA
V gene: TRBV7-2
J gene: TRBJ1-1

CDR3 protein: CASSYLGQGSPQYF
CDR3 DNA: TGTGCCAGCAGTTACCTTGGACAGGGTTCACCTCAGTACTTC
D gene: TRBD1
clone size: NA
V gene: TRBV6-5
J gene: TRBJ2-4

CDR3 protein: CASSNPSEPQHF
CDR3 DNA: TGTGCCAGCAGCAACCCGAGCGAGCCCCAGCATTTT
D gene: NA
clone size: NA
V gene: TRBV6-6
J gene: TRBJ1-5

CDR3 protein: CASSLAPTGSNEKLFF
CDR3 DNA: TGCGCCAGCAGCTTGGCCCCAACCGGGTCTAATGAAAAACTGTTTTTT
D gene: NA
clone size: NA
V gene: TRBV5-1
J gene: TRBJ1-4

CDR3 protein: CASSDGRDTQYF
CDR3 DNA: TGCGCCAGCAGCGACGGGAGGGATACGCAGTATTTT
D gene: TRBD2
clone size: NA
V gene: TRBV5-1
J gene: TRBJ2-3

CDR3 protein: CASSPSASGGTYEQYF
CDR3 DNA: TGTGCCAGCAGCCCGAGTGCTAGCGGGGGAACCTACGAGCAGTACTTC
D gene: TRBD2
clone size: NA
V gene: TRBV9
J gene: TRBJ2-7

CDR3 protein: CASSLRDNEKLFF
CDR3 DNA: TGTGCCAGCAGCTTGAGGGATAATGAAAAACTGTTTTTT
D gene: NA
clone size: NA
V gene: TRBV13
J gene: TRBJ1-4

CDR3 protein: CASRYRDGRGYTF
CDR3 DNA: TGTGCCAGCAGGTACAGGGACGGTCGAGGCTACACCTTC
D gene: NA
clone size: NA
V gene: TRBV27
J gene: TRBJ1-2

CDR3 protein: CASSPTRGRTYEQYF
CDR3 DNA: TGTGCCAGCAGCCCTACGAGGGGGCGAACCTACGAGCAGTACTTC
D gene: TRBD1
clone size: NA
V gene: TRBV14
J gene: TRBJ2-7

CDR3 protein: CASSINQRDQHF
CDR3 DNA: TGTGCCAGTAGTATAAATCAGCGGGACCAGCATTTT
D gene: NA
clone size: NA
V gene: TRBV19
J gene: TRBJ1-5

CDR3 protein: CASSLEAGGGYTF
CDR3 DNA: TGTGCCAGCAGCTTAGAGGCAGGTGGTGGCTACACCTTC
D gene: NA
clone size: NA
V gene: TRBV7-9
J gene: TRBJ1-2

CDR3 protein: CASEADRRTEAFF
CDR3 DNA: TGTGCCAGCGAAGCTGACAGGCGCACTGAAGCTTTCTTT
D gene: NA
clone size: NA
V gene: TRBV19
J gene: TRBJ1-1

CDR3 protein: CASSPSRETQYF
CDR3 DNA: TGTGCCAGCAGCCCCTCGAGAGAGACCCAGTACTTC
D gene: NA
clone size: NA
V gene: TRBV11-2
J gene: TRBJ2-5

CDR3 protein: CASSQGAQSSYNEQFF
CDR3 DNA: TGTGCCAGCAGCCAAGGGGCGCAAAGCTCCTACAATGAGCAGTTCTTC
D gene: NA
clone size: NA
V gene: TRBV14
J gene: TRBJ2-1

CDR3 protein: CASSFGRGDSYTF
CDR3 DNA: TGTGCCAGCAGCTTCGGCAGGGGGGACAGCTACACCTTC
D gene: TRBD1
clone size: NA
V gene: TRBV7-9
J gene: TRBJ1-2

CDR3 protein: CASSYSSYSTEAFF
CDR3 DNA: TGTGCCAGCAGTTACTCGTCCTACAGCACTGAAGCTTTCTTT
D gene: NA
clone size: once
V gene: TRBV6-5
J gene: TRBJ1-1

CDR3 protein: CASIPTGTNEKLFF
CDR3 DNA: TGTGCCAGTATTCCGACAGGCACTAATGAAAAACTGTTTTTT
D gene: NA
clone size: NA
V gene: TRBV19
J gene: TRBJ1-4

CDR3 protein: CASSFFAVEGCQETQYF
CDR3 DNA: TGTGCCAGCAGCTTTTTTGCAGTCGAGGGTTGCCAAGAGACCCAGTACTTC
D gene: NA
clone size: NA
V gene: TRBV5-6
J gene: TRBJ2-5

CDR3 protein: CASSFGDQETQYF
CDR3 DNA: TGCGCCAGCAGCTTCGGAGACCAAGAGACCCAGTACTTC
D gene: NA
clone size: NA
V gene: TRBV5-1
J gene: TRBJ2-5

CDR3 protein: CAWSEGNEQFF
CDR3 DNA: TGTGCCTGGAGTGAGGGGAATGAGCAGTTCTTC
D gene: NA
clone size: NA
V gene: TRBV30
J gene: TRBJ2-1

CDR3 protein: CASSQGQRQKNYGYTF
CDR3 DNA: TGCGCCAGCAGCCAAGGACAGAGACAAAAGAACTATGGCTACACCTTC
D gene: NA
clone size: NA
V gene: TRBV4-1
J gene: TRBJ1-2

CDR3 protein: CASSQEPVNRGYTF
CDR3 DNA: TGCGCCAGCAGCCAAGAGCCGGTGAATCGTGGCTACACCTTC
D gene: NA
clone size: NA
V gene: TRBV4-1
J gene: TRBJ1-2

CDR3 protein: CASSDLGQGGDNEQFF
CDR3 DNA: TGCGCCAGCAGTGATCTGGGACAGGGAGGGGACAATGAGCAGTTCTTC
D gene: TRBD1
clone size: NA
V gene: TRBV10-1
J gene: TRBJ2-1

CDR3 protein: CASRTGYSYEQYF
CDR3 DNA: TGTGCCAGCAGAACAGGCTACTCCTACGAGCAGTACTTC
D gene: NA
clone size: once
V gene: TRBV2
J gene: TRBJ2-7